Following are 19 T cell receptor beta chains from one sample sequenced in a study of T-cell memory formation after mild COVID-19. Using its own MiXCR run on the 5' RACE reads, TCRdb lists one record per CDR3 protein. The profile covers 300,000 to 350,000 distinct CDR3 sequences, with around 15% appearing a single time and 22% taken by the ten largest. Specimen: PBMCs or a T cell subset sorted from them (not recorded which). Receptors were obtained from a man aged 18 to 30 who had mild COVID-19 (a few samples of this study predate the infection). Cell type and time point are not known.

The chain links TRBV9 to TRBJ2-6; no firm D call. From germline, CDR1 is SGDLS and CDR2 YYNGEE. The CDR3 runs to 15 residues. Trimming stripped 0 bases from V and 0 bases from J, with 4 bases between. The CDR3 DNA is TGTGCCAGCAGCGTAGGGTACTCTGGGGCCAACGTCCTGACTTTC. It codes for CASSVGYSGANVLTF. Full variable domain (remainder filled in from reference TRBV9 and TRBJ2-6): DSGVTQTPKHLITATGQRVTLRCSPRSGDLSVYWYQQSLDQGLQFLIQYYNGEERAKGNILERFSAQQFPDLHSELNLSSLELGDSALYFCASSVGYSGANVLTFGAGSRLTVL.

CDR3 DNA sequence: TGTGCCAGCAGCTTAACAGGAGCCAGCAATCAGCCCCAGCATTTT. It yields the protein CASSLTGASNQPQHF. The rearrangement joins TRBV7-2 to TRBJ1-5, with D maybe TRBD1 (5 bases). In germline, CDR1 is SGHTA, CDR2 FQGNSA. V dropped 2 bases and J dropped 1 base, with 9 bases sitting between them. The length of the CDR3 is 15 residues.

The table lists this clonotype with a few counts. V gene TRBV20-1 combines with J gene TRBJ2-3; no clear D gene. Trimming took off 1 base at V and 3 bases at J, with 11 bases between the two ends. There are 14 residues in the CDR3. The germline gives CDR1 DFQATT, CDR2 SNEGSKA (reference sequence). CDR3: CSARVDATTDTQYF. DNA of the CDR3: TGCAGTGCTAGAGTAGACGCCACGACAGATACGCAGTATTTT.

DNA of the CDR3: TGTGCCAGCAGCTTAACTTGGACCAGCCGGCGTTCACCCCTCCACTTT. Translated, it gives CASSLTWTSRRSPLHF. The chain employs TRBV7-9 and TRBJ1-6; no firm D call. Trimming took 2 bases from V and 9 from J, leaving 17 bases between them. Germline V lookup: CDR1 SEHNR, CDR2 FQNEAQ (reference sequence). The CDR3 covers 16 residues.

Many counts were recorded for this clonotype. The chain employs TRBV15 and TRBJ2-3; D is perhaps TRBD2 (7 bases). The V gene lost 5 bases and the J gene lost 3 bases, with 21 bases spanning the gap. The CDR3 loop spans 17 amino acids. CDR1 LNHNV and CDR2 YYDKDF come from the germline V gene (reference sequence). The CDR3 sequence is CATSPRRGGLLTDTQYF. The DNA for the CDR3 is TGTGCCACCAGCCCGAGAAGGGGGGGGCTTCTTACAGATACGCAGTATTTT.

This chain links TRBV6-2 or TRBV6-3 with TRBJ1-6, with D tentatively TRBD1 (6 bases). The V end lost 7 bases, the J end lost 5 bases, and 9 bases lay between the germline ends. CDR1 MNHEY and CDR2 SVGEGT come from the germline V gene. This CDR3 has 13 amino acids. CDR3 nucleotides: TGTGCCAGCAAGGGACAAGATAATTCACCCCTCCACTTT. Translated: CASKGQDNSPLHF.

This clonotype was seen more than once but under ten times. J is TRBJ1-5 and V is TRBV6-2 or TRBV6-3; unclear D gene. CDR3 length: 13 amino acids. CDR1 and CDR2 from the germline V gene are MNHEY and SVGEGT. V lost 5 bases, J lost 4 bases, and 9 bases lay in between. The DNA of the CDR3 is TGTGCCAGCAGTGAGGGCGCTAATCAGCCCCAGCATTTT. Amino acids: CASSEGANQPQHF.

This clonotype was detected a few times. The V and J genes are TRBV20-1 and TRBJ2-5; D perhaps matches TRBD2 (5 bases). Trimming left V 0 bases short and J 4 bases short, with 15 bases between. This CDR3 contains 15 residues. The germline V gene has CDR1 DFQATT and CDR2 SNEGSKA (reference sequence). CDR3 sequence reads: CSARDPEGGGETQYF. For the CDR3, the DNA is TGCAGTGCTAGAGATCCAGAGGGTGGCGGAGAGACCCAGTACTTC.

The V and J genes are TRBV6-2 or TRBV6-3 and TRBJ2-4; weak D call: TRBD1 (7 bases). This CDR3 is 14 amino acids long. From germline, CDR1 is MNHEY and CDR2 SVGEGT. V lost 6 bases to trimming and J lost 1 base, with 10 bases between them. DNA of the CDR3: TGTGCCAGCAGGACAGGGAGGGCCAAAAACATTCAGTACTTC. Translated: CASRTGRAKNIQYF.

The V call is TRBV5-4, the J call TRBJ2-1, with 10 bases aligning to TRBD2. The V segment lost 1 base and the J segment 6 bases; nucleotides outside the gene matches: 4. The germline V gene has CDR1 SGHNT and CDR2 YYREEE (reference sequence). The CDR3 totals 15 residues. CDR3 DNA: TGTGCCAGCAGCTTGACAGCGGGGGGGCGCAATGAGCAGTTCTTC. Protein: CASSLTAGGRNEQFF.

This clonotype was counted ten times or more. Germline is not matched at one junction end, which may reflect a read error. V usage is TRBV4-2 and J usage is TRBJ2-5; 8 nucleotides agree with TRBD2. The germline gives CDR1 LGHNA, CDR2 YNFKEQ. The CDR3 is made up of 15 amino acids. The CDR3 DNA reads TGCGCCAGCAGCCAAGATCGGGGGGGTCAAGAGACCCAGTACTTC. It yields the protein CASSQDRGGQETQYF.

This clonotype was picked up many times. The CDR3 protein is CSAPSPGTGETQYF. The DNA for the CDR3 is TGCAGTGCACCAAGCCCAGGGACAGGGGAGACCCAGTACTTC. The rearrangement links TRBV20-1 to TRBJ2-5; 9 bases line up with TRBD1. Germline CDR1 and CDR2: DFQATT and SNEGSKA (reference sequence). The CDR3 spans 14 residues. V dropped 6 bases and J dropped 5; count of bases not matched to a gene: 10.

This clonotype was detected a few times. The chain's CDR3 is CASSSLYGTKGGYTF. The CDR3 coding sequence is TGTGCCAGCAGCTCCCTCTATGGGACTAAAGGCGGCTACACCTTC. The rearrangement joins TRBV7-8 to TRBJ1-2; tentatively, D is TRBD1 (5 bases). Germline assignment: CDR1 SGHVS and CDR2 FQNEAQ. This CDR3 region has 15 residues. Deletions cut 4 bases from V and 8 bases from J, with 20 bases between. The full variable domain, with the rest looked up from reference TRBV7-8 and TRBJ1-2, is GAGVSQSPRYKVAKRGQDVALRCDPISGHVSLFWYQQALGQGPEFLTYFQNEAQLDKSGLPSDRFFAERPEGSVSTLKIQRTQQEDSAVYLCASSSLYGTKGGYTFGSGTRLTVV.

This clonotype turned up a few times. V usage is TRBV28 and J usage is TRBJ2-6; unclear D gene. The V gene's germline CDR1 is MDHEN and CDR2 SYDVKM. The CDR3 loop spans 14 amino acids. V gave up 10 bases and J gave up 4 bases, with 14 bases separating them. The CDR3 DNA follows: TGTGCCACCTGGGTGAAGTCAGGGGCCAACGTCCTGACTTTC. Protein: CATWVKSGANVLTF.

In its sample, this clonotype was seen a few times. The CDR3 loop reads CASGTWDRGSNEQFF. The DNA of the CDR3 is TGTGCCAGCGGAACATGGGACAGGGGTTCCAATGAGCAGTTCTTC. The chain has TRBV28 and TRBJ2-1; 10 bases align to TRBD1. The CDR3 is made up of 15 amino acids. Trimming at V came to 8 bases and at J to 6 bases, leaving 10 bases not matched to a gene. Germline assignment: CDR1 MDHEN and CDR2 SYDVKM.

This clonotype was seen a few times. CDR3 region: CASSYRWPGAGELFF. CDR3 nucleotide sequence: TGTGCCAGCAGTTACCGGTGGCCGGGCGCCGGGGAGCTGTTTTTT. The rearrangement uses TRBV27 and TRBJ2-2; D remains unclear. The CDR3 runs to 15 residues. Trimming removed 4 bases from V and 6 bases from J, with 15 bases in between. Germline loops: CDR1 MNHEY, CDR2 SMNVEV (reference sequence).

V and J are TRBV24-1 and TRBJ1-2; TRBD1 might be the D (5 bases). Trimming removed 4 bases from V and 2 bases from J, with 10 bases in between. This CDR3 contains 14 residues. Germline V gene data show CDR1 as KGHDR and CDR2 as SFDVKD. The CDR3 protein is CATSDHGQNYGYTF. CDR3 bases: TGTGCCACCAGTGACCACGGACAAAACTATGGCTACACCTTC.

This clonotype was counted between two and nine times. The chain is built from TRBV10-3 and TRBJ2-5, with D unresolved. Trimming took off 4 bases at V and 5 bases at J, with 11 bases between the two ends. This CDR3 contains 13 residues. From germline, CDR1 is ENHRY and CDR2 SYGVKD. The DNA for the CDR3 is TGTGCCATCAGTGGTGGCCACGAGGAGACCCAGTACTTC. This sequence encodes CAISGGHEETQYF.

The gene calls are TRBV4-1 and TRBJ1-5, with 8 bases that match TRBD1. Trimming removed 1 base from V and 8 bases from J; junction bases left unmatched: 16. Per germline, CDR1 MGHRA and CDR2 YSYEKL. This CDR3 is built from 18 residues. The CDR3, as DNA: TGCGCCAGCAGCCAAGGGGCAGGGGGCGCGAGGTTCTATGAGCCCCAGCATTTT. This encodes CASSQGAGGARFYEPQHF.